What follows are 26 T cell receptor beta chains derived from one specimen sequenced in a study of cytomegalovirus exposure and HLA in healthy donors. PCR used 60 Vbeta primers and 13 Jbeta primers. Only in-frame clones appear in the TCRdb table, and some are missing; sequencing was by immunoSEQ multiplex PCR. The table lists 130,000 or so clones, 60% to 85% of them singletons. The specimen was PBMCs. The receptors shown here come from a woman younger than 30 in good health and CMV-seronegative.

This clone was recorded a few times. V usage is TRBV6-1 and J usage is TRBJ2-7, with TRBD1 as a possible D gene (5 bases). The V gene lost 4 bases and the J gene lost 6 bases, with 16 bases spanning the gap. The germline CDR1 and CDR2 sequences are MNHNS and SASEGT. The CDR3 is 14 residues long. The CDR3 loop reads CASSGGPKAGEQYF. For the CDR3, the DNA is TGTGCCAGCAGTGGGGGCCCTAAGGCCGGCGAGCAGTACTTC.

The V and J genes are TRBV19 and TRBJ1-2, with no clear D. This CDR3 comprises 12 residues. Germline CDR1 LNHDA, CDR2 SQIVND (reference sequence). Trimming took 4 bases from V and 8 from J, leaving 11 bases between them. CDR3 loop: CASSRLGSGYTF. CDR3 in DNA: TGTGCCAGTAGTAGATTGGGGAGCGGCTACACCTTC.

V usage is TRBV13 and J usage is TRBJ2-5, with D possibly matching TRBD1 (6 bases). The CDR3 sequence is 14 residues long. The germline V and J ends were trimmed by 5 bases and 3 bases, with 13 bases remaining between them. Germline values: CDR1 PRHDT, CDR2 FYEKMQ (reference sequence). The DNA for the CDR3 is TGTGCCAGCAGCCGCAACAGGGATGAAGAGACCCAGTACTTC. Translating it yields CASSRNRDEETQYF.

The J gene is TRBJ2-7, the V gene TRBV4-1, with no clear D. This CDR3 is 14 amino acids long. With 0 bases removed from V and 3 bases from J, the gap between germline ends came to 9 bases. Germline CDR1 is MGHRA and CDR2 is YSYEKL. CDR3 sequence reads: CASSQEENFYEQYF. As DNA, the CDR3 is TGCGCCAGCAGCCAAGAAGAGAACTTCTACGAGCAGTACTTC.

The chain has TRBV4-2 and TRBJ2-5, with D perhaps matching TRBD2 (7 bases). The germline CDR1 and CDR2 sequences are LGHNA and YNFKEQ. The length of the CDR3 is 15 residues. V was pared by 1 base and J by 9 bases, with 18 bases between. The CDR3 region is CASSQGASGHRAQYF. DNA for the CDR3: TGTGCCAGCAGCCAAGGTGCTAGCGGCCACAGGGCCCAGTACTTC.

This clone was counted only a few times. The V gene is TRBV4-1, the J gene TRBJ1-5; D not resolved. The CDR3 runs to 16 residues. CDR1 and CDR2 from the germline V gene are MGHRA and YSYEKL. V lost 0 bases and J lost 9, with 18 bases in between. The DNA for the CDR3 is TGCGCCAGCAGCCAAGATAATCAGGCCGGTATGGTGCCCCAGCATTTT. As protein: CASSQDNQAGMVPQHF.

CDR3 sequence reads: CASSPRDRRDSYEQYF. In DNA form, the CDR3 reads TGTGCCAGCAGTCCCCGAGACCGTCGGGACAGCTACGAGCAGTACTTC. This chain joins TRBV27 and TRBJ2-7; 7 bases match TRBD1. The CDR3 is 16 amino acids. V shed 5 bases and J 3 bases; nucleotides not matched to a gene: 13. The germline V gene encodes CDR1 MNHEY and CDR2 SMNVEV (reference sequence).

J is TRBJ1-2 and V is TRBV7-9, with 9 bases identical to TRBD1. With V trimmed by 3 bases and J by 6 bases, 11 bases remained unmatched. The CDR3 length is 16 residues. Per germline, CDR1 SEHNR and CDR2 FQNEAQ (reference sequence). The DNA of the CDR3 is TGTGCCAGCAGCTTCCCCGGGACAGGGAGTCAGGATGGCTACACCTTC. Translating it yields CASSFPGTGSQDGYTF.

The chain joins TRBV10-3 to TRBJ1-2; D might be TRBD1 (5 bases). This CDR3 is 14 amino acids long. In germline, CDR1 is ENHRY, CDR2 SYGVKD. V lost 7 bases to trimming and J lost 1 base, with 13 bases between them. CDR3 sequence (DNA): TGTGCCATCAACACGATGACAGATAACTATGGCTACACCTTC. It is translated as CAINTMTDNYGYTF.

This sequence joins TRBV19 and TRBJ2-7; 7 positions match TRBD2. The CDR3 is made up of 13 amino acids. V lost 5 bases to trimming and J lost 3 bases; unmatched junction nucleotides: 4. Looked up from germline, CDR1 is LNHDA and CDR2 is SQIVND (reference sequence). The CDR3 DNA reads as TGTGCCAGTAGTCCCCAGCGGGGCTACGAGCAGTACTTC. Residues: CASSPQRGYEQYF.

This clone occurred once. This chain joins TRBV7-6 and TRBJ1-3, with 8 positions matching TRBD1. Germline V gives CDR1 SGHVS, CDR2 FNYEAQ. The CDR3 has 16 amino acids. Trimming took 1 base from V and 4 from J; bases not matched to a gene: 6. The CDR3 is CASSLGQGALGNTIYF. The CDR3 DNA sequence: TGTGCCAGCAGCTTAGGCCAGGGGGCGCTCGGAAACACCATATATTTT.

This clone appeared once. This chain connects TRBV6-6 to TRBJ2-7; D possibly corresponds to TRBD2 (6 bases). V was pared by 6 bases and J by 5 bases, with 17 bases between. CDR1 and CDR2 (germline): MNHNY, SVGAGI (reference sequence). The CDR3 is made up of 14 amino acids. CDR3 loop: CASRSGGKGHEQYF. The CDR3 bases are TGTGCCAGCAGATCTGGAGGGAAGGGTCACGAGCAGTACTTC.

In this sample, this clone turned up once. The chain employs TRBV5-1 and TRBJ2-5, with 7 nucleotides matching TRBD1. This CDR3 has 14 residues. The V segment lost 4 bases and the J segment 2 bases; nucleotides outside the gene matches: 5. The V gene's germline CDR1 is SGHRS and CDR2 YFSETQ. CDR3 protein: CASSGWDSQETQYF. The CDR3, as DNA: TGCGCCAGCAGCGGCTGGGACAGTCAAGAGACCCAGTACTTC.

The V gene is TRBV5-6, the J gene TRBJ2-3, with 9 positions matching TRBD2. This CDR3 region has 15 residues. Germline CDR1 and CDR2: SGHDT and YYEEEE. Unmatched junction bases numbered 8, after V lost 3 bases and J lost 6 bases. The CDR3 coding sequence is TGTGCCAGCAGCTCCCCAACTAGCGGGTGGGATACGCAGTATTTT. Encoded protein: CASSSPTSGWDTQYF.

This clone appeared once. This rearrangement joins TRBV2 to TRBJ2-3; D might be TRBD1 (5 bases). V was shortened by 3 bases and J by 10 bases, with 20 bases between the two germline ends. CDR3 length: 15 residues. CDR1 and CDR2 (germline): SNHLY, FYNNEI. For the CDR3, the DNA is TGTGCCAGCAGTGAGGTTTTGGGAAGACAGATCTCGCAGTATTTT. Its protein product is CASSEVLGRQISQYF.

This sequence joins TRBV19 and TRBJ2-4; TRBD2 matches 7 bases. Per germline, CDR1 LNHDA and CDR2 SQIVND (reference sequence). The CDR3 totals 12 residues. V trimming: 5 bases; J trimming: 8 bases; junction bases outside the gene matches: 3. For the CDR3, the DNA is TGTGCCAGTAGTTCCCGGGGGGACATTCAGTACTTC. It yields the protein CASSSRGDIQYF. The full variable domain, completed using reference TRBV19 and TRBJ2-4, is DGGITQSPKYLFRKEGQNVTLSCEQNLNHDAMYWYRQDPGQGLRLIYYSQIVNDFQKGDIAEGYSVSREKKESFPLTVTSAQKNPTAFYLCASSSRGDIQYFGAGTRLSVL.

This clone appeared a few times. This chain connects TRBV4-2 to TRBJ2-1; D might be TRBD1 (6 bases). V shed 4 bases and J shed 7 bases, with 14 bases lying between them. This CDR3 has 14 amino acids. Germline V gives CDR1 LGHNA, CDR2 YNFKEQ. The CDR3 DNA is TGTGCCAGCAGCCCCGGACAGTTTAGGAATGAGCAGTTCTTC. Encoded protein: CASSPGQFRNEQFF.

The chain employs TRBV5-1 and TRBJ2-1; 9 bases are shared with TRBD1. This CDR3 is 16 amino acids long. V was clipped by 4 bases and J by 2 bases; unmatched bases: 7. CDR1 SGHRS and CDR2 YFSETQ come from the germline V gene. The chain's CDR3 is CASSAGTGIPYNEQFF. Written as DNA, the CDR3 is TGCGCCAGCAGCGCCGGGACAGGGATCCCCTACAATGAGCAGTTCTTC.

The chain uses TRBV6-6 and TRBJ1-2; 8 positions agree with TRBD1. This CDR3 region has 15 residues. V gave up 0 bases and J gave up 8 bases; unmatched junction bases: 8. Germline CDR1 MNHNY, CDR2 SVGAGI (reference sequence). This CDR3 is CASSYSSGGAGGYTF. Written as DNA, the CDR3 is TGTGCCAGCAGTTACTCGTCAGGGGGCGCGGGAGGCTACACCTTC.

V usage is TRBV27 and J usage is TRBJ1-5; the D gene is possibly TRBD1 (5 bases). Germline values: CDR1 MNHEY, CDR2 SMNVEV (reference sequence). There are 12 residues in the CDR3. Trimming cost V 5 bases and J 15 bases, with 17 bases left between them. The CDR3 DNA sequence: TGTGCCAGCAGTAACGGCCAGGGTCCCACGCATTTT. Amino acid sequence: CASSNGQGPTHF.

The chain uses TRBV9 and TRBJ2-3; D possibly corresponds to TRBD1 (5 bases). Trimming left V 1 base short and J 1 base short, with 10 bases between. This CDR3 is 15 amino acids long. In germline, CDR1 is SGDLS, CDR2 YYNGEE. This CDR3 is CASSVTGIGTDTQYF. The CDR3 region has the DNA TGTGCCAGCAGCGTAACAGGAATTGGCACAGATACGCAGTATTTT.

V is TRBV6-1 and J is TRBJ1-2, with 8 bases aligning to TRBD1. CDR3 length: 15 amino acids. V gave up 3 bases and J gave up 3 bases; unmatched junction bases: 6. CDR1 and CDR2 (germline): MNHNS, SASEGT. This CDR3 is CASSDMGRGHYGYTF. The DNA of the CDR3 is TGTGCCAGCAGTGATATGGGCAGGGGGCACTATGGCTACACCTTC.

The gene calls are TRBV4-2 and TRBJ2-7; D is undetermined. Germline V gives CDR1 LGHNA, CDR2 YNFKEQ. Trimming shortened V by 4 bases and J by 5 bases, and 15 bases separated the two germline ends. CDR3 size: 14 residues. CDR3 region: CASSPSRSVHEQYF. CDR3 DNA sequence: TGTGCCAGCAGCCCCTCGAGGAGCGTCCACGAGCAGTACTTC.

The V gene is TRBV13, the J gene TRBJ1-2; 9 positions agree with TRBD1. CDR1 and CDR2 (germline): PRHDT, FYEKMQ (reference sequence). V lost 1 base to trimming and J lost 6 bases; unmatched junction nucleotides: 9. This CDR3 has 16 amino acids. The CDR3 region is CASSLVPPGQGHGYTF. The CDR3 DNA sequence: TGTGCCAGCAGCTTAGTCCCCCCGGGACAGGGCCATGGCTACACCTTC.

This clone was seen a handful of times. CDR3 sequence reads: CASSLAATGTDTQYF. In DNA form, the CDR3 reads TGTGCCAGCAGCTTGGCCGCGACGGGTACAGATACGCAGTATTTT. The chain uses TRBV5-4 and TRBJ2-3; D gene ambiguous. Germline V lookup: CDR1 SGHNT, CDR2 YYREEE (reference sequence). The CDR3 covers 15 residues. Trimming pared 0 bases from V and 3 bases from J, leaving 11 bases between.

V usage is TRBV18 and J usage is TRBJ2-7, with D possibly matching TRBD2 (6 bases). V lost 2 bases and J lost 5, with 13 bases in between. This CDR3 is 14 amino acids long. The germline CDR1 and CDR2 sequences are KGHSH and LQKENI. The CDR3 bases are TGTGCCAGCTCACCAAACGGGAGCTCAAACGAGCAGTACTTC. Amino acids: CASSPNGSSNEQYF.